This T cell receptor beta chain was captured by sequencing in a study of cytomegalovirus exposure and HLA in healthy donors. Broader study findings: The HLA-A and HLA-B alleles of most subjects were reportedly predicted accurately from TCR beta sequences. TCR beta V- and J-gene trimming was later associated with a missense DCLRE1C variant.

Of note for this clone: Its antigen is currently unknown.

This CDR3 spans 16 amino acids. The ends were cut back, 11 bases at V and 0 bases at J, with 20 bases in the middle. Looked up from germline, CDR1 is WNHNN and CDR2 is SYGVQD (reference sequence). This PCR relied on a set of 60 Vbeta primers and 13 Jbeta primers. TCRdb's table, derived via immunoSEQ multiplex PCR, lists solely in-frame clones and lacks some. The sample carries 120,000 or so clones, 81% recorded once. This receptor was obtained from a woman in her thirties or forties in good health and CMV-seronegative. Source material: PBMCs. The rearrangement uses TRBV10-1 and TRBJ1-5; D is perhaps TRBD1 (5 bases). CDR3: CAQRGGFYVSNQPQHF. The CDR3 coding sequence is TGCGCCCAACGGGGGGGATTCTATGTTAGCAATCAGCCCCAGCATTTT.